Listed here is a single T cell receptor (beta chain). This clone was observed a few times. It has no known antigen specificity. Base qualities are not at hand, and no much larger clone is one base apart. Separate from the roughly 650-subject first cohort, the validation cohort of more than 90 subjects was the group to which the donors belonged. The CDR3 spans 14 residues, from the cysteine through the phenylalanine. Just the 42-base CDR3 DNA is kept, in frame starting at base 1. V is shortened by 5 bases, J by 9 bases, and the region joining them spans 14 bases. Taken from the germline V gene, the CDR1 and CDR2 loops are MDHEN and SYDVKM. The library was generated by the immunoSEQ multiplex PCR assay. Processing in the source paper ran as follows. A statistical classification framework was developed to diagnose cytomegalovirus status using the catalog of TCR beta chain sequences. This is the immuneACCESS table as TCRdb keeps it, with only in-frame sequences that have V and J called. A part of the clones is gone; compared with another copy, unresolved V genes explain less than half, and the rest is unexplained. V, J and clone size derive from that table, while D and trimming were established from the DNA sequence. The sample table contains more than 85,000 clones; only one count was recorded for around nine tenths of them. Jointly, the top ten make up 1.4% of the sample.

The entry originates in a study of cytomegalovirus exposure and HLA in healthy donors (dated by TCRdb to the late 2010s). As for the study more broadly: According to a later analysis, one platform produced both the roughly 110 validation repertoires and the 730 or so repertoires of the first cohort. The study was designed to test whether signatures of past pathogen exposure could be identified by cataloging public T cell receptors. Besides the first cohort of hundreds of subjects, a separate validation cohort made up of over 100 different subjects was used. The study combined high-throughput TCR immunosequencing, statistical association of individual TCRs with disease status, and machine learning to predict cytomegalovirus infection status.

Results the study describes overall, beyond this receptor: In vitro tests confirmed that a few of the cytomegalovirus-associated TCR beta chains recognize cytomegalovirus antigens. In both the original and validation cohorts, the classifier was reported to diagnose cytomegalovirus status with high specificity and sensitivity. The authors suggested that the approach could potentially be generalized to other disease states and immunological phenotypes. The validation cohort had no HLA typing available for a later analysis, so co-occurrence within that cohort was assessed over all 120 or so repertoires. Most TCR sequences were observed very rarely across donors, whereas some public TCRs were present in many individuals. Subsequent analysis determined that TCRs grouped into clusters in the first cohort also showed a tendency toward co-occurrence across the 130 or so validation repertoires, and 90% to 95% of cluster scores exceeded 0. A total of around 150 TCR beta chains were listed by the study as associated with cytomegalovirus.

Input material: PBMCs. The sequence came from a woman aged 25 to 45 in good health and CMV-seropositive. The chain is encoded by TRBV28 joined to TRBJ1-6; TRBD1 is a possible D gene, resting on 5 matching bases. The CDR3 amino acid sequence is: CASSRTRNSSPLHF. In nucleotides, the sequence is TGTGCCAGCAGTCGGACACGGAATAGTTCACCCCTCCACTTT.